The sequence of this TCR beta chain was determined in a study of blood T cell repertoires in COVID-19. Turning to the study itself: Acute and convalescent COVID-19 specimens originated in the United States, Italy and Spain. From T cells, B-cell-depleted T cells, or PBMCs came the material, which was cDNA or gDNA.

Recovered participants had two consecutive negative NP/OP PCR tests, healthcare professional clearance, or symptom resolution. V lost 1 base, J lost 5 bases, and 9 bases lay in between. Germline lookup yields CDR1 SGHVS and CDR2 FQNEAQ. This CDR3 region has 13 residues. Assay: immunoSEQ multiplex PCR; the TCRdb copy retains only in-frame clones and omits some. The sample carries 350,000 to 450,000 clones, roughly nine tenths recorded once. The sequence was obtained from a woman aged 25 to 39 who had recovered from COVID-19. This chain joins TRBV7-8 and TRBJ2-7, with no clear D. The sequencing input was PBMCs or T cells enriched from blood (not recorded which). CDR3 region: CASSLGRGNEQYF. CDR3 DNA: TGTGCCAGCAGCTTAGGTAGAGGAAACGAGCAGTACTTC.